The present entry profiles one TCR beta chain with its context. The entry originates in a study of shared clonotypes between healthy human individuals. Clones were sequenced by immunoSEQ multiplex PCR, and TCRdb holds only the in-frame ones, with some missing. Here the sample spans about 470,000 clones, around 79% being singletons. Germline CDR1 reads SGHNT; CDR2 reads YENEEA. V shed 2 bases and J shed 4 bases, with 11 bases lying between them. The CDR3 is made up of 14 amino acids. This receptor was obtained from a woman aged 40 to 50 in good health. Some clones in this sample may be carry-over from other donors' samples. The chain uses TRBV11-3 and TRBJ1-1, with D tentatively TRBD1 (5 bases). Sequenced sample: PBMCs. The CDR3 DNA reads TGTGCCAGCAGCTTATCGGGGGAGCGCACTGAAGCTTTCTTT. Amino acid sequence: CASSLSGERTEAFF.